The 11 T cell receptor beta chains reported below all come from one sample, sequenced in a study of human T cells and chemical hapten exposure (dated by TCRdb to the early 2020s). Unfractionated whole blood was collected in Tempus Blood RNA tubes, and total RNA was extracted from that blood. Preparation of the library involved 5' RACE. TCRdb names Illumina MiSeq as the instrument used. The raw public data were reprocessed by TCRdb itself: fastp quality trimming at Q25, MiXCR clonotype calling, in-frame beta chains only. CDR3 protein sequences are deduplicated, and each keeps its most common genes and DNA. The sample contains about 81,000 distinct CDR3 sequences, 7% to 8% of them found a single time. Approximately 2.3% of the sample comes from the top ten. Receptors were obtained from a male donor in good health.

The chain joins TRBV20-1 to TRBJ1-2, with D hard to call. CDR1 is DFQATT, CDR2 SNEGSKA, per germline (reference sequence). Deletions cut 3 bases from V and 4 bases from J, with 21 bases between. This CDR3 has 16 residues. The CDR3 coding sequence is TGCAGTGCTAGGAACCGGGCCCCCGATATTGTCTATGGCTACACCTTC. Translation: CSARNRAPDIVYGYTF.

This clonotype was observed a handful of times. The CDR3 loop is CASSLVREGDSNQPQHF. CDR3 nucleotides: TGTGCCAGCAGTTTAGTCAGGGAAGGGGATAGCAATCAGCCCCAGCATTTT. The V and J genes are TRBV12-3 or TRBV12-4 and TRBJ1-5; D perhaps matches TRBD1 (5 bases). The V and J ends lost 1 base and 0 bases respectively, with 13 bases between them. This CDR3 region has 17 residues.

This clonotype was seen at least ten times. J is TRBJ1-4 and V is TRBV29-1; D gene ambiguous. This CDR3 is 13 amino acids long. Trimming pared 3 bases from V and 5 bases from J, leaving 10 bases between. Germline V gene sequence: CDR1 SQVTM, CDR2 ANQGSEA. CDR3 sequence (DNA): TGCAGCGTTGAGATCAGGCCCAATGAAAAACTGTTTTTT. Encoded protein: CSVEIRPNEKLFF.

The genes are TRBV7-2 and TRBJ2-5; no clear D. Trimming shortened V by 3 bases and J by 2 bases, and 7 bases separated the two germline ends. From germline, CDR1 is SGHTA and CDR2 FQGNSA. The CDR3 spans 13 residues. CDR3 in amino acids: CASSFKQQETQYF. As DNA, the CDR3 is TGTGCCAGCAGCTTCAAACAGCAAGAGACCCAGTACTTC.

This clonotype was seen repeatedly, ten times or more. This CDR3 reads CASSPSPYPLTASGNTIYF. CDR3 bases: TGTGCCAGCAGCCCTTCTCCTTATCCCTTGACAGCTTCTGGAAACACCATATATTTT. This chain uses TRBV3-1 with TRBJ1-3; a weak D match, TRBD1 (5 bases). The CDR3 spans 19 residues. V was shortened by 4 bases and J by 1 base, with 23 bases between the two germline ends. Germline assignment: CDR1 LGHDT and CDR2 YNNKEL (reference sequence). Using reference TRBV3-1 and TRBJ1-3 for the parts outside the CDR3, the full variable domain is DTAVSQTPKYLVTQMGNDKSIKCEQNLGHDTMYWYKQDSKKFLKIMFSYNNKELIINETVPNRFSPKSPDKAHLNLHINSLELGDSAVYFCASSPSPYPLTASGNTIYFGEGSWLTVV.

The CDR3 sequence: CASSLDNWSSTDTQYF. CDR3 sequence (DNA): TGTGCCAGCAGCTTAGATAATTGGTCTAGCACAGATACGCAGTATTTT. V is TRBV11-2 and J is TRBJ2-3, with D unclear. Germline V CDR1 and CDR2: SGHAT, FQNNGV. The ends were cut back, 0 bases at V and 0 bases at J, with 10 bases in the middle. The CDR3 consists of 16 residues. Full variable domain (rest looked up from reference TRBV11-2 and TRBJ2-3): EAGVAQSPRYKIIEKRQSVAFWCNPISGHATLYWYQQILGQGPKLLIQFQNNGVVDDSQLPKDRFSAERLKGVDSTLKIQPAKLEDSAVYLCASSLDNWSSTDTQYFGPGTRLTVL.

This clonotype was counted between two and nine times. V is TRBV6-1 and J is TRBJ1-5; 7 bases agree with TRBD1. V dropped 2 bases and J dropped 2; count of bases not matched to a gene: 3. The CDR3 extends over 15 amino acids. Germline assignment: CDR1 MNHNS and CDR2 SASEGT. CDR3 residues: CASSESGTGNQPQHF. CDR3 nucleotides: TGTGCCAGCAGTGAAAGCGGGACAGGCAATCAGCCCCAGCATTTT.

The V call is TRBV7-3, the J call TRBJ1-1; weak D call: TRBD1 (5 bases). Trimming pared 2 bases from V and 1 base from J, leaving 8 bases between. Per germline, CDR1 SGHTA and CDR2 FQGTGA. CDR3 length: 14 residues. CDR3 region: CASSLGAGNTEAFF. The CDR3 DNA sequence: TGTGCCAGCAGCTTAGGGGCAGGGAACACTGAAGCTTTCTTT. Looking up the rest from reference TRBV7-3 and TRBJ1-1 gives the full variable domain: GAGVSQTPSNKVTEKGKYVELRCDPISGHTALYWYRQSLGQGPEFLIYFQGTGAADDSGLPNDRFFAVRPEGSVSTLKIQRTERGDSAVYLCASSLGAGNTEAFFGQGTRLTVV.

Many counts were recorded for this clonotype. The CDR3 region has the DNA TGTGCCAGCTCACCTACGATTAGGACTAGCGGGAGCTCTGGGGCCAACGTCCTGACTTTC. Its translation: CASSPTIRTSGSSGANVLTF. This chain joins TRBV18 and TRBJ2-6; TRBD2 matches 13 bases. V gave up 3 bases and J gave up 0 bases; unmatched junction bases: 8. The CDR3 has 20 residues. Germline V gives CDR1 KGHSH, CDR2 LQKENI.

This clonotype was detected many times. This chain's CDR3 is CSVMRPLNTEAFF. CDR3 nucleotide sequence: TGCAGCGTTATGAGGCCCTTGAACACTGAAGCTTTCTTT. The chain carries TRBV29-1 and TRBJ1-1, with unresolved D. Trimming shortened V by 5 bases and J by 0 bases, and 10 bases separated the two germline ends. The CDR3 runs 13 residues. Per germline, CDR1 SQVTM and CDR2 ANQGSEA.

This clonotype was seen many times. The chain is built from TRBV4-3 and TRBJ2-3; 12 positions agree with TRBD2. Unmatched junction bases numbered 2, after V lost 3 bases and J lost 1 base. The V gene's germline CDR1 is LGHNA and CDR2 YSLEER. This CDR3 spans 16 amino acids. CDR3 protein: CASSQRLAGGTDTQYF. CDR3 nucleotides: TGCGCCAGCAGCCAGAGACTAGCGGGGGGCACAGATACGCAGTATTTT.